Sequencing of this T cell receptor beta chain was carried out in a study of blood T cell repertoires in COVID-19. The germline V gene has CDR1 SGHTA and CDR2 FQGNSA. The CDR3 is 16 amino acids. V shed 1 base and J 4 bases; nucleotides not matched to a gene: 7. Recovered status applied to Cohort 3 donors who had two consecutive negative PCRs. It also applied to those with clearance or with symptom resolution. Produced via immunoSEQ multiplex PCR; TCRdb's table is partial and in-frame only. The sample consists of about 280,000 clones, 85% to 90% of them appearing once. The chain combines TRBV7-2 with TRBJ2-1; 7 bases align to TRBD2. The sequence was obtained from a woman aged 55-69 years who had recovered from COVID-19. The sequencing input was PBMCs or T cells enriched from blood (not recorded which). CDR3 in amino acids: CASSLVSGTIYNEQFF. The CDR3 bases are TGTGCCAGCAGCTTAGTTTCTGGGACTATATACAATGAGCAGTTCTTC. The whole variable domain, remainder taken from reference TRBV7-2 and TRBJ2-1, is GAGVSQSPSNKVTEKGKDVELRCDPISGHTALYWYRQSLGQGLEFLIYFQGNSAPDKSGLPSDRFSAERTGGSVSTLTIQRTQQEDSAVYLCASSLVSGTIYNEQFFGPGTRLTVL.